This entry describes one TCR beta chain. This entry comes from a study of graft-versus-host responses after intestinal transplantation. V gave up 6 bases and J gave up 4 bases; unmatched junction bases: 12. CDR1 and CDR2 (germline): MNHEY, SVGAGI. The CDR3 has 15 amino acids. Sequencing used immunoSEQ multiplex PCR; TCRdb keeps in-frame clones, though not all of them. The sample lists 74,000 or so clones, approximately 92% seen once, with 0.65% to 0.75% in the top ten. V usage is TRBV6-5 and J usage is TRBJ2-7; 7 bases fit TRBD1. The receptor comes from a human patient who received an intestinal transplant, so some T cells may come from the graft donor. The source material was PBMCs, sampled 98 days after intestinal transplantation. The CDR3, as DNA: TGTGCCAGCAGCGGTCCGGGACAGCAATCTTACGAGCAGTACTTC. It yields the protein CASSGPGQQSYEQYF.